This TCR beta chain was profiled in a study of blood T cell repertoires in COVID-19. Study context: PBMCs, B-cell-depleted T cells, or T cells were the source of the cDNA or gDNA that made up the material.

V was pared by 3 bases and J by 4 bases, with 13 bases between. This CDR3 has 15 residues. CDR1 is KGHSH, CDR2 LQKENI, per germline. In the original processing: For nucleated cells, counts were estimated from reference gene primer amplification. Generated by immunoSEQ multiplex PCR, the TCRdb table keeps only in-frame clones and is missing some. The D gene and trimming were derived from the DNA, and the V and J assignments and clone size from that table. The sample yields about 150,000 clones, about 80% seen once. Sequenced input: peripheral blood. The chain recombines TRBV18 with TRBJ1-3; D possibly corresponds to TRBD1 (5 bases). This receptor was obtained from a man aged 45-65 years with acute or convalescent COVID-19. CDR3 amino acids: CASSPAQGLGNTIYF. The CDR3 region has the DNA TGTGCCAGCTCACCGGCGCAGGGCCTCGGAAACACCATATATTTT.